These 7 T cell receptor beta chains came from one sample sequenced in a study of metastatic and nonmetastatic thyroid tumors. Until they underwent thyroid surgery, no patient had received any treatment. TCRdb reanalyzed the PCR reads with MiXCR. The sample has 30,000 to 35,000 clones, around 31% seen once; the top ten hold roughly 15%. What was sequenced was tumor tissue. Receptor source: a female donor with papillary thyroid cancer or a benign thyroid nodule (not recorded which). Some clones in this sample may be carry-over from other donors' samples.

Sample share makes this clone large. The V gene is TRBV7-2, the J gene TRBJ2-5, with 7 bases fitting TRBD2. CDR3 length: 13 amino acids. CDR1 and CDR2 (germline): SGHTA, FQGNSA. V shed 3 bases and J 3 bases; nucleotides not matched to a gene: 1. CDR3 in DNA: TGTGCCAGCAGCTTGCTAGCGGAAGAGACCCAGTACTTC. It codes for CASSLLAEETQYF. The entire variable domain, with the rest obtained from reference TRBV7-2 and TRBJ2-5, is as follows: GAGVSQSPSNKVTEKGKDVELRCDPISGHTALYWYRQSLGQGLEFLIYFQGNSAPDKSGLPSDRFSAERTGGSVSTLTIQRTQQEDSAVYLCASSLLAEETQYFGPGTRLLVL.

CDR3 loop: CASSRTGGAYGYTF. As DNA, the CDR3 is TGTGCCAGCAGCCGCACAGGGGGCGCCTATGGCTACACCTTC. The chain combines TRBV28 with TRBJ1-2, with TRBD1 identical over 9 bases. The germline V gene encodes CDR1 MDHEN and CDR2 SYDVKM. V gave up 6 bases and J gave up 4 bases; unmatched junction bases: 6. The CDR3 spans 14 residues.

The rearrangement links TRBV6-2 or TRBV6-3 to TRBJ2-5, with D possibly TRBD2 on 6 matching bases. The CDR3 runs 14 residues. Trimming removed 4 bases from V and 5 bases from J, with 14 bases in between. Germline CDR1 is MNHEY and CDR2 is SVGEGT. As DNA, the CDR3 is TGTGCCAGCAGTTCGAGACTTGGGGGGGAGACCCAGTACTTC. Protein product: CASSSRLGGETQYF.

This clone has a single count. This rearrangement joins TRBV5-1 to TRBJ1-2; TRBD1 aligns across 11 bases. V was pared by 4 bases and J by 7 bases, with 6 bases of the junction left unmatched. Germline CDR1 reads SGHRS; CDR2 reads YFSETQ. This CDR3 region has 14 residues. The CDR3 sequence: CASSLDRGRSGYTF. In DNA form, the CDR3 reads TGCGCCAGCAGCCTGGACAGGGGGCGGAGTGGCTACACCTTC. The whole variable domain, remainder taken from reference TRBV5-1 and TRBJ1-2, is KAGVTQTPRYLIKTRGQQVTLSCSPISGHRSVSWYQQTPGQGLQFLFEYFSETQRNKGNFPGRFSGRQFSNSRSEMNVSTLELGDSALYLCASSLDRGRSGYTFGSGTRLTVV.

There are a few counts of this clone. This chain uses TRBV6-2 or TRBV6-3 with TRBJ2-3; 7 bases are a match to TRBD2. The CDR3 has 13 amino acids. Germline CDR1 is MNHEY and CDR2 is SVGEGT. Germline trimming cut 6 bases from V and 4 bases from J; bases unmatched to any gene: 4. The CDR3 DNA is TGTGCCAGCAGCTGGGGGGGGGCAGATACGCAGTATTTT. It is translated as CASSWGGADTQYF.

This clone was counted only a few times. DNA for the CDR3: TGTGCCACCAAAAAGCGGGAGGGCCTTAGAGATACGCAGTATTTT. This encodes CATKKREGLRDTQYF. This chain uses TRBV6-1 with TRBJ2-3, with 10 bases that match TRBD2. CDR1 and CDR2 from the germline V gene are MNHNS and SASEGT. The CDR3 covers 15 residues. The trim removed 10 bases at V and 5 bases at J, leaving 12 bases unmatched.

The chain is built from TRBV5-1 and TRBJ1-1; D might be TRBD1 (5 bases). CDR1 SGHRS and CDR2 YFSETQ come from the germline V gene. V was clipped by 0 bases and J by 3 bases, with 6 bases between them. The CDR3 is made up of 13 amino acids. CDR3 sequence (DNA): TGCGCCAGCAGCTTGGACAGGTACACTGAAGCTTTCTTT. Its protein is CASSLDRYTEAFF.